The 27 T cell receptor beta chains reported below all come from one sample, sequenced in a study of cytomegalovirus exposure and HLA in healthy donors (dated by TCRdb to 2016 to 2017). The method was the immunoSEQ multiplex PCR assay. A mixture of 60 forward primers for TCR Vbeta segments and 13 reverse primers for TCR Jbeta segments was used in the multiplex PCR. The table was pulled from immuneACCESS by TCRdb, which kept in-frame rearrangements only. Such tables lose some clones; where checked, under half of the loss comes from unresolved V genes, and the rest has no known cause. Counted in this sample were 100,000 to 150,000 clones; 75% to 85% of them appeared once. The ten largest clones add up to around 8.5% of the sample. Sequenced input: PBMCs. The receptors stem from a woman in her fifties or sixties in good health and CMV-seropositive.

This rearrangement joins TRBV9 to TRBJ2-7; TRBD2 aligns across 10 bases. V was clipped by 4 bases and J by 6 bases; unmatched bases: 7. Germline V gene sequence: CDR1 SGDLS, CDR2 YYNGEE. The CDR3 extends over 14 amino acids. The CDR3 DNA follows: TGTGCCAGCAGCTCGCTAGCGGGGGTTGGCGAGCAGTACTTC. Translating gives CASSSLAGVGEQYF.

V is TRBV18 and J is TRBJ2-7; 11 bases fit TRBD2. Germline loops: CDR1 KGHSH, CDR2 LQKENI. This CDR3 contains 17 residues. With 3 bases clipped from V and 5 bases from J, the junction kept 12 bases outside the gene matches. CDR3 region: CASSPVVAGGPGNEQYF. The CDR3 DNA reads as TGTGCCAGCTCACCGGTGGTAGCGGGAGGGCCTGGTAACGAGCAGTACTTC.

The J gene is TRBJ2-6, the V gene TRBV4-1; 11 bases line up with TRBD1. This CDR3 contains 21 residues. The V gene end was trimmed by 4 bases and the J gene end by 1 base; junction bases not matched to a gene: 15. Germline V lookup: CDR1 MGHRA, CDR2 YSYEKL. The CDR3: CASSLSSGQGEYRSGANVLTF. CDR3 nucleotides: TGCGCCAGCAGCCTCTCCTCGGGACAGGGGGAATACAGGTCTGGGGCCAACGTCCTGACTTTC.

This clone occurred a few times. The V gene is TRBV7-6, the J gene TRBJ2-2; 7 bases are a match to TRBD1. CDR1 SGHVS and CDR2 FNYEAQ come from the germline V gene. The J segment lost 2 bases and the V segment lost 7 bases, leaving 10 bases of the junction unmatched. CDR3 size: 16 residues. The CDR3: CASTKGGPVNTGELFF. In nucleotides, the CDR3 is TGTGCCAGCACCAAAGGGGGCCCCGTAAACACCGGGGAGCTGTTTTTT.

The chain joins TRBV7-8 to TRBJ2-7; 7 positions match TRBD1. V shed 2 bases, J shed 1 base, and the junction held 5 bases outside the gene matches. The CDR3 is 15 amino acids. CDR1 is SGHVS and CDR2 is FQNEAQ in the germline V gene. Here the CDR3 DNA reads TGTGCCAGCAGCTTACCCCGACAGGGATCCTACGAGCAGTACTTC. It encodes CASSLPRQGSYEQYF.

The genes are TRBV5-6 and TRBJ2-6; D is uncertain. The CDR3 loop spans 17 amino acids. V shed 1 base and J shed 2 bases, with 13 bases lying between them. Germline assignment: CDR1 SGHDT and CDR2 YYEEEE. This chain's CDR3 is CASSLLSLSTGANVLTF. CDR3 coding DNA: TGTGCCAGCAGCTTGCTTTCCCTGAGTACTGGGGCCAACGTCCTGACTTTC. The full variable domain, rest sourced from reference TRBV5-6 and TRBJ2-6, is DAGVTQSPTHLIKTRGQQVTLRCSPKSGHDTVSWYQQALGQGPQFIFQYYEEEERQRGNFPDRFSGHQFPNYSSELNVNALLLGDSALYLCASSLLSLSTGANVLTFGAGSRLTVL.

The chain joins TRBV7-9 to TRBJ1-6; D not certain. CDR3 length equals 15 residues. The V and J ends lost 2 bases and 8 bases respectively, with 13 bases between them. The V gene's germline CDR1 is SEHNR and CDR2 FQNEAQ (reference sequence). CDR3 sequence: CASSLWRTGDSPLHF. DNA of the CDR3: TGTGCCAGCAGCTTATGGAGGACTGGGGATTCACCCCTCCACTTT.

This chain links TRBV6-5 with TRBJ2-3, with 9 bases aligning to TRBD2. CDR3 size: 13 residues. Trimming at V came to 8 bases and at J to 7 bases, leaving 7 bases not matched to a gene. CDR1 and CDR2 from the germline V gene are MNHEY and SVGAGI. The CDR3 reads CASGGASGNTQYF. The DNA of the CDR3 is TGTGCCAGCGGGGGGGCTAGCGGGAATACGCAGTATTTT.

V is TRBV19 and J is TRBJ2-4; 11 bases map to TRBD1. Germline V CDR1 and CDR2: LNHDA, SQIVND (reference sequence). The CDR3 consists of 14 residues. Trimming cost V 4 bases and J 12 bases; bases outside gene matches: 8. The CDR3 DNA sequence: TGTGCCAGTAGTACCGGACAGGGGGCGCGCCATCAGTACTTC. Amino acids: CASSTGQGARHQYF. Using reference TRBV19 and TRBJ2-4 for the parts outside the CDR3, the full variable domain is DGGITQSPKYLFRKEGQNVTLSCEQNLNHDAMYWYRQDPGQGLRLIYYSQIVNDFQKGDIAEGYSVSREKKESFPLTVTSAQKNPTAFYLCASSTGQGARHQYFGAGTRLSVL.

The chain recombines TRBV7-2 with TRBJ1-1; TRBD1 matches 7 bases. Germline V gives CDR1 SGHTA, CDR2 FQGNSA. Trimming removed 3 bases from V and 1 base from J; junction bases left unmatched: 5. CDR3 length: 15 amino acids. The CDR3, as DNA: TGTGCCAGCAGCTTTAGTCAGGGGGGGAACACTGAAGCTTTCTTT. This gives the protein CASSFSQGGNTEAFF.

The chain recombines TRBV21-1 with TRBJ2-6; TRBD2 reflects the table's D call only, with no check against the DNA. TRBV21-1 is annotated as a pseudogene. This CDR3 is 17 amino acids long. The CDR3 here is CASSRMDCHSGANVLTF. The CDR3 region has the DNA TGTGCCAGCAGCCGCATGGACTGCCACTCTGGGGCCAACGTCCTGACTTTC.

This chain connects TRBV5-4 to TRBJ1-4; a possible D gene is TRBD1 (5 bases). Germline CDR1 SGHNT, CDR2 YYREEE (reference sequence). V was clipped by 5 bases and J by 14 bases, with 16 bases between them. The CDR3 totals 12 residues. The CDR3, as DNA: TGTGCCAGCAGTTCTACAGGTGGAGGGCTGTTTTTT. Its protein product is CASSSTGGGLFF.

V and J are TRBV7-9 and TRBJ2-5; 7 bases are shared with TRBD1. Germline V gene data show CDR1 as SEHNR and CDR2 as FQNEAQ (reference sequence). This CDR3 is 17 amino acids long. V was clipped by 2 bases and J by 0 bases; unmatched bases: 9. The CDR3 nucleotides are TGTGCCAGCAGCTTATTGGGGGCAGGGGGTTACCAAGAGACCCAGTACTTC. It encodes CASSLLGAGGYQETQYF.

The gene calls are TRBV4-3 and TRBJ2-7, with D possibly matching TRBD1 (5 bases). CDR1 is LGHNA and CDR2 is YSLEER in the germline V gene. With 0 bases removed from V and 2 bases from J, the gap between germline ends came to 14 bases. The CDR3 has 16 residues. The CDR3 DNA sequence: TGCGCCAGCAGCCAAGAGTTGACAGCCTCCCCCTACGAGCAGTACTTC. Translation: CASSQELTASPYEQYF.

This chain links TRBV18 with TRBJ1-2; 7 bases agree with TRBD1. CDR3 length: 16 amino acids. V lost 3 bases, J lost 0 bases, and 7 bases stayed unmatched. From germline, CDR1 is KGHSH and CDR2 LQKENI. The CDR3 DNA reads as TGTGCCAGCTCACCTATGGGACAGATTCCTAACTATGGCTACACCTTC. Translation: CASSPMGQIPNYGYTF. Combining the CDR3 with reference TRBV18 and TRBJ1-2 gives the whole variable domain NAGVMQNPRHLVRRRGQEARLRCSPMKGHSHVYWYRQLPEEGLKFMVYLQKENIIDESGMPKERFSAEFPKEGPSILRIQQVVRGDSAAYFCASSPMGQIPNYGYTFGSGTRLTVV.

This chain joins TRBV7-3 and TRBJ1-6; possible D gene TRBD1, 5 bases. The CDR3 loop spans 14 amino acids. Trimming cost V 2 bases and J 7 bases, with 9 bases left between them. The germline CDR1 and CDR2 sequences are SGHTA and FQGTGA. The CDR3 sequence is CASSLQGWNSPLHF. CDR3 coding DNA: TGTGCCAGCAGCTTACAGGGTTGGAATTCACCCCTCCACTTT.

CDR3 sequence: CASSANRDRGYGYTF. The CDR3 nucleotides are TGTGCCAGCAGTGCGAACCGGGACAGGGGGTATGGCTACACCTTC. The rearrangement joins TRBV9 to TRBJ1-2; 11 bases are a match to TRBD1. CDR1 and CDR2 (germline): SGDLS, YYNGEE. The CDR3 has 15 amino acids. The J segment lost 5 bases and the V segment lost 5 bases, leaving 8 bases of the junction unmatched.

The J gene is TRBJ1-2, the V gene TRBV4-3; 7 bases align to TRBD1. From germline, CDR1 is LGHNA and CDR2 YSLEER. The J segment lost 3 bases and the V segment lost 3 bases, leaving 4 bases of the junction unmatched. This CDR3 comprises 14 residues. The CDR3 nucleotides read TGCGCCAGCAGCCAGAGGACAGGAGACTATGGCTACACCTTC. Translated, it gives CASSQRTGDYGYTF.

The chain links TRBV9 to TRBJ2-1; TRBD2 might be the D (5 bases). V lost 1 base and J lost 7, with 18 bases in between. The CDR3 runs to 16 residues. Germline CDR1 reads SGDLS; CDR2 reads YYNGEE. This CDR3 is CASSVTVSLSGNEQFF. CDR3 nucleotide sequence: TGTGCCAGCAGCGTAACGGTCTCCCTCTCGGGGAATGAGCAGTTCTTC.

This clone was detected once. The chain joins TRBV18 to TRBJ1-5; possibly TRBD1 for D (5 bases). The CDR3 has 13 amino acids. V shed 5 bases and J shed 3 bases, with 8 bases lying between them. In germline, CDR1 is KGHSH, CDR2 LQKENI. The CDR3 sequence: CASSAGNNQPQHF. CDR3 DNA: TGTGCCAGCTCAGCAGGGAACAATCAGCCCCAGCATTTT.

The chain uses TRBV6-5 and TRBJ1-2; D ambiguous. The CDR3 contains 13 residues. Germline CDR1 MNHEY, CDR2 SVGAGI. V was shortened by 5 bases and J by 8 bases, with 15 bases between the two germline ends. The CDR3 is CASSPLDLGGYTF. The CDR3, as DNA: TGTGCCAGCAGTCCCCTGGACTTGGGGGGCTACACCTTC.

The chain is built from TRBV6-5 and TRBJ1-1; a possible D gene is TRBD1 (6 bases). CDR1 and CDR2 from the germline V gene are MNHEY and SVGAGI. V was cut by 0 bases and J by 11 bases, with 16 bases left in between. The CDR3 is made up of 14 amino acids. CDR3 residues: CASSYSPRGAVAFF. The CDR3 DNA is TGTGCCAGCAGTTACTCGCCCCGGGGGGCGGTCGCTTTCTTT.

The chain joins TRBV4-1 to TRBJ2-7, with D possibly matching TRBD2 (6 bases). With 5 bases removed from V and 0 bases from J, the gap between germline ends came to 20 bases. In germline, CDR1 is MGHRA, CDR2 YSYEKL. The CDR3 covers 17 residues. The CDR3 reads CASSSQGSGDFSYEQYF. The CDR3, as DNA: TGCGCCAGCAGCTCCCAAGGTAGCGGCGACTTCTCCTACGAGCAGTACTTC.

In its sample, this clone was seen once. This rearrangement joins TRBV2 to TRBJ2-7, with 9 bases aligning to TRBD1. CDR1 and CDR2 (germline): SNHLY, FYNNEI. V dropped 6 bases and J dropped 7; count of bases not matched to a gene: 16. The CDR3 runs 16 residues. The CDR3 reads CASRKQNRDRAGEQYF. The CDR3 DNA is TGTGCCAGCAGGAAACAGAACCGGGACAGGGCGGGGGAGCAGTACTTC.

This clone was seen a handful of times. The V call is TRBV4-1, the J call TRBJ1-6, with 9 nucleotides matching TRBD1. The CDR3 runs to 16 residues. The germline CDR1 and CDR2 sequences are MGHRA and YSYEKL. The V and J ends lost 2 bases and 10 bases, in that order; junction bases with no gene match: 9. CDR3 bases: TGCGCCAGCAGCCAACGAGGACAGGGGTCCATCTCACCCCTCCACTTT. Translated, it gives CASSQRGQGSISPLHF.

The V gene is TRBV6-5, the J gene TRBJ1-1; tentative D call: TRBD1 (6 bases). Germline CDR1 MNHEY, CDR2 SVGAGI. V was shortened by 7 bases and J by 7 bases, with 10 bases between the two germline ends. This CDR3 has 11 residues. The CDR3 DNA reads TGTGCCAGCAATGAGGGGGATGAAGCTTTCTTT. This encodes CASNEGDEAFF.

The chain joins TRBV4-3 to TRBJ2-7; the D is unclear. CDR1 and CDR2 (germline): LGHNA, YSLEER. The CDR3 totals 15 residues. V dropped 1 base and J dropped 2 bases, with 12 bases sitting between them. The DNA of the CDR3 is TGCGCCAGCAGCCAAGGTACCGACTTGACCTACGAGCAGTACTTC. Its translation: CASSQGTDLTYEQYF.